These T cell receptor beta chains were read from a single sample in a study of monozygotic twins with cystic fibrosis. The assay was immunoSEQ multiplex PCR, and TCRdb's table has in-frame clones only and misses some. The repertoire holds about 9,600 clones, about 89% seen once, with 4.5% to 6% in the top ten. The material sequenced was blood. The receptors shown here come from a boy aged 2 to 10 with cystic fibrosis. CDR3s include the opening cysteine and the closing phenylalanine or tryptophan. D genes are given only for firm matches. A clone size is listed for some rows: how often the clone was seen (once, few, many), or a class if it is expanded.

clone_size	v_call	d_call	j_call	cdr3_aa	cdr3_nt
-	TRBV4-2	-	TRBJ2-3	CASSPSGATDTQYF	TGTGCCAGCAGCCCCTCCGGGGCCACAGATACGCAGTATTTT
-	TRBV9	-	TRBJ1-6	CASSVGSSYNSPLHF	TGTGCCAGCAGCGTAGGCAGCTCCTATAATTCACCCCTCCACTTT
-	TRBV5-6	-	TRBJ2-5	CASSPLNFALGETQYF	TGTGCCAGCAGCCCCCTGAACTTCGCTCTGGGGGAGACCCAGTACTTC
-	TRBV27	-	TRBJ1-1	CASNLRNLGTDTEAFF	TGTGCCAGCAATCTTAGGAACTTGGGTACGGACACTGAAGCTTTCTTT
-	TRBV30	-	TRBJ1-5	CAWSGDSNQPQHF	TGTGCCTGGAGCGGAGATAGCAATCAGCCCCAGCATTTT
-	TRBV19	TRBD1	TRBJ1-5	CASSVETGVDNQPQHF	TGTGCCAGTAGCGTCGAGACAGGGGTTGACAATCAGCCCCAGCATTTT
-	TRBV11-2	-	TRBJ2-7	CASRLTRGSSLREQYF	TGTGCCAGCCGACTCACGCGCGGTTCCTCTTTACGCGAGCAGTACTTC
once	TRBV2	-	TRBJ2-5	CASSLTREQTQYF	TGTGCCAGCAGTCTCACTAGGGAGCAGACCCAGTACTTC
-	TRBV29-1	-	TRBJ2-7	CSVNSLYEGANYEQYF	TGCAGCGTCAACTCCCTCTACGAGGGCGCTAACTACGAGCAGTACTTC
-	TRBV6-5	TRBD1	TRBJ1-4	CASTSGQYNEKLFF	TGTGCCAGCACCTCGGGACAGTATAATGAAAAACTGTTTTTT
-	TRBV2	TRBD2	TRBJ2-1	CASSWRTSGLNEQFF	TGTGCCAGCAGTTGGAGGACTAGCGGGTTGAATGAGCAGTTCTTC
-	TRBV19	-	TRBJ1-2	CASSISTGGGYTF	TGTGCCAGTAGTATAAGTACGGGGGGCGGCTACACCTTC
-	TRBV5-8	-	TRBJ2-5	CASSLDRRETQYF	TGTGCCAGCAGCTTGGACAGGAGAGAGACCCAGTACTTC
-	TRBV14	-	TRBJ1-4	CASSQGRNEKLFF	TGTGCCAGCAGCCAGGGGCGGAATGAAAAACTGTTTTTT
-	TRBV9	-	TRBJ2-5	CASSSPLGTQYF	TGTGCCAGCAGCTCCCCTCTAGGGACCCAGTACTTC
once	TRBV4-2	-	TRBJ1-3	CASSQDAGSGNTIYF	TGTGCCAGCAGCCAAGATGCAGGTTCTGGAAACACCATATATTTT